This T cell receptor (beta chain) is drawn from a study of blood T cell repertoires in COVID-19. Study context: Sample material is recorded as cDNA or gDNA derived from T cells, B-cell-depleted T cells, or PBMCs.

Germline V gene sequence: CDR1 MNHEY, CDR2 SMNVEV (reference sequence). Deletions cut 5 bases from V and 2 bases from J, with 16 bases between. This CDR3 is 16 amino acids long. Seattle enrolled patients during active infection and tracked them longitudinally. Assay: immunoSEQ multiplex PCR; the TCRdb copy retains only in-frame clones and omits some. The table records some 110,000 clones, around nine tenths of them present only once. The TCR comes from a man aged 50 to 60 with COVID-19, enrolled during active disease. Sequenced: peripheral blood. This chain links TRBV27 with TRBJ2-1; maybe TRBD1 (6 bases). The CDR3 coding sequence is TGTGCCAGCAGTCCCCTCGGACAGACCACCTACAATGAGCAGTTCTTC. It is translated as CASSPLGQTTYNEQFF.